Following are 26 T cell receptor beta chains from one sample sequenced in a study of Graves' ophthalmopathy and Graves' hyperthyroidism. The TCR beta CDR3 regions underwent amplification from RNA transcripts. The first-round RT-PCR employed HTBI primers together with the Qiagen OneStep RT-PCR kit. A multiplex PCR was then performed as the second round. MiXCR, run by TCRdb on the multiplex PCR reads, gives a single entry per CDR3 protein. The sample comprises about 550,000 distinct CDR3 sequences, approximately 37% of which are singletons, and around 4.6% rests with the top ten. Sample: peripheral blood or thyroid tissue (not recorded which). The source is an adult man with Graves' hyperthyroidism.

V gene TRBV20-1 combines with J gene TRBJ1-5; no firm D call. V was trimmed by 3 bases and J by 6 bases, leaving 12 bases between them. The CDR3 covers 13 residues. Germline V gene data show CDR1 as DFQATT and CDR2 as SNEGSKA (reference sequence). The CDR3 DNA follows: TGCAGTGCTAGGAAACCCCTGAGTCAGCCCCAGCATTTT. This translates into CSARKPLSQPQHF.

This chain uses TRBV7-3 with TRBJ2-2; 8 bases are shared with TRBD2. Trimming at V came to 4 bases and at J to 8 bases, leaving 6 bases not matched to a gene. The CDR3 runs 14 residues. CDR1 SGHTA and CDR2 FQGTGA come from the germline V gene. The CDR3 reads CASSSAGRAGELFF. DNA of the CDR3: TGTGCCAGCAGCTCCGCCGGGAGGGCGGGGGAGCTGTTTTTT. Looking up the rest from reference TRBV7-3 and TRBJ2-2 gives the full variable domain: GAGVSQTPSNKVTEKGKYVELRCDPISGHTALYWYRQSLGQGPEFLIYFQGTGAADDSGLPNDRFFAVRPEGSVSTLKIQRTERGDSAVYLCASSSAGRAGELFFGEGSRLTVL.

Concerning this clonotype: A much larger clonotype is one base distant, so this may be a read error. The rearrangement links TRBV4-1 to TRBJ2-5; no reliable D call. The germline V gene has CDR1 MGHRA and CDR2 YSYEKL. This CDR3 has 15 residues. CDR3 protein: CASSQDISGQGTQYF. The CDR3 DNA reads TGCGCCAGCAGCCAAGATATAAGTGGCCAAGGGACCCAGTACTTC.

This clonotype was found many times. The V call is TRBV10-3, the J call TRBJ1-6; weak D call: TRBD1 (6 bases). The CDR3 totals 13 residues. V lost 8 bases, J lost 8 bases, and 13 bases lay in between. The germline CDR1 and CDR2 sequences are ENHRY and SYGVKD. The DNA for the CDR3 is TGTGCCATCGGTAGGGACACGGATTCACCCCTCCACTTT. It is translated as CAIGRDTDSPLHF.

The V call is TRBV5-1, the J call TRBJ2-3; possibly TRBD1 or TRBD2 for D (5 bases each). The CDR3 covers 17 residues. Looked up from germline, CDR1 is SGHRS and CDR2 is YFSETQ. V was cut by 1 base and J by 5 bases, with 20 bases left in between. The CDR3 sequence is CASSLKNVGPGRDTQYF. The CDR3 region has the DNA TGCGCCAGCAGCTTGAAGAATGTGGGACCCGGGCGAGATACGCAGTATTTT.

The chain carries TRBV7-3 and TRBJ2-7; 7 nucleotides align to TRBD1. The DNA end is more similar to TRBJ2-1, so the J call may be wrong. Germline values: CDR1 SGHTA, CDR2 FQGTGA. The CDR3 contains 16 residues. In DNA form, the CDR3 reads TGTGCCAGCAGCTTAGCTGGTACAGGGGAATACAATGAGCAGTTCTTC. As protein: CASSLAGTGEYNEQFF.

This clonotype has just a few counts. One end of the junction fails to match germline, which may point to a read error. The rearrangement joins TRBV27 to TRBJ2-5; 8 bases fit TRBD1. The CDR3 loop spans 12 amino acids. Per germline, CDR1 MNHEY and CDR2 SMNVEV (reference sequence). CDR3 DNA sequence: TGTGCCAGCATTGGGCCGGACAGGGACAGGAACTTC. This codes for CASIGPDRDRNF.

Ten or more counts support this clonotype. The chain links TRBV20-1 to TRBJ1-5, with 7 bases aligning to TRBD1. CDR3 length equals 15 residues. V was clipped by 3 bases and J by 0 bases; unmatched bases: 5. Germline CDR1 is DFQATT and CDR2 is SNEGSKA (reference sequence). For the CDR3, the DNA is TGCAGTGCTAGCAGGGACAGCTATAGCAATCAGCCCCAGCATTTT. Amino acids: CSASRDSYSNQPQHF.

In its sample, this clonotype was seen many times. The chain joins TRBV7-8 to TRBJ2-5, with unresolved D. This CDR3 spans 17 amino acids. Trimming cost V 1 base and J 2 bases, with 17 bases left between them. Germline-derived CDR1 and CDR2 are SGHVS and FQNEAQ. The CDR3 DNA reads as TGTGCCAGCAGCTTAGTGTTGCTCAGAAACGTACAAGAGACCCAGTACTTC. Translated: CASSLVLLRNVQETQYF.

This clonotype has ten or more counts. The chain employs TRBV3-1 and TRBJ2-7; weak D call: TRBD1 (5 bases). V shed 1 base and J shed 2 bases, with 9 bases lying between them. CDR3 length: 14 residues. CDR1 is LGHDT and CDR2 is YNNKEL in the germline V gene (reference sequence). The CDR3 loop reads CASSQAQGTYEQYF. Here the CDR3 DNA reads TGTGCCAGCAGCCAAGCCCAGGGTACCTACGAGCAGTACTTC.

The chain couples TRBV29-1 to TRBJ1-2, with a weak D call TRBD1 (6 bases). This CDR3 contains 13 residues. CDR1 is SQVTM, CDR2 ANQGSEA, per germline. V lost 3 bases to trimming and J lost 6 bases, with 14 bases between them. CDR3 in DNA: TGCAGCGTTGAGCCCCGGGGGCACGATGGCTACACCTTC. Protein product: CSVEPRGHDGYTF.

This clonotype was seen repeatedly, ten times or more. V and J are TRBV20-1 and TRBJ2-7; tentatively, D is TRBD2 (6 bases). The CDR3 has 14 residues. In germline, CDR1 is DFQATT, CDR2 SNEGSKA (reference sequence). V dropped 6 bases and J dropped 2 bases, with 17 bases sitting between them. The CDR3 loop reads CSAMQTGVPYEQYF. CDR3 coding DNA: TGCAGTGCAATGCAGACGGGAGTACCCTACGAGCAGTACTTC.

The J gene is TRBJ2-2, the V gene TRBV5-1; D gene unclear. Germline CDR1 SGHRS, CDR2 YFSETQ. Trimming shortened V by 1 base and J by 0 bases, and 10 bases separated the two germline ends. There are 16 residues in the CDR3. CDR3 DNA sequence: TGCGCCAGCAGCTTGAGGCGGACCGCGAACACCGGGGAGCTGTTTTTT. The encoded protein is CASSLRRTANTGELFF.

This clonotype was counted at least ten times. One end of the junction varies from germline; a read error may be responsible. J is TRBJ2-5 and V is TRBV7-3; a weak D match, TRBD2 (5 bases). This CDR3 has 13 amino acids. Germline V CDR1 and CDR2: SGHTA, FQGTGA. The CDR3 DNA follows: TGTGCTAGCAGCTTAGCGAACAGCGAGGCCCAGTACTTC. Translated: CASSLANSEAQYF.

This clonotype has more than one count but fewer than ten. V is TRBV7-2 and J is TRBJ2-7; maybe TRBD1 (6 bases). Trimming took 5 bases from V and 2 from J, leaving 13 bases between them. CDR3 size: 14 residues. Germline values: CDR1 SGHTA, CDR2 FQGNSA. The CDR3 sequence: CASSLLGDTYEQYF. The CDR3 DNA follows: TGTGCCAGCAGCCTGCTCGGGGACACCTACGAGCAGTACTTC. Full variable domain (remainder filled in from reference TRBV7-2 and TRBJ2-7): GAGVSQSPSNKVTEKGKDVELRCDPISGHTALYWYRQSLGQGLEFLIYFQGNSAPDKSGLPSDRFSAERTGGSVSTLTIQRTQQEDSAVYLCASSLLGDTYEQYFGPGTRLTVT.

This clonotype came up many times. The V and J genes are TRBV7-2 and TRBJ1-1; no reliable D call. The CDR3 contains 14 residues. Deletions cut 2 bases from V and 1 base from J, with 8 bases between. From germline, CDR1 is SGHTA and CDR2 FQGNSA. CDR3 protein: CASSLFVSNTEAFF. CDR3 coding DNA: TGTGCCAGCAGCTTATTTGTATCGAACACTGAAGCTTTCTTT.

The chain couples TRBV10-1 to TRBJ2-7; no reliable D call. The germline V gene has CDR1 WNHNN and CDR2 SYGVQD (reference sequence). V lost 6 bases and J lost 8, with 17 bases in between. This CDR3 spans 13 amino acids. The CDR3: CASSLFLGAKQYF. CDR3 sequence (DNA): TGCGCCAGCAGCTTGTTTCTGGGTGCCAAGCAGTACTTC.

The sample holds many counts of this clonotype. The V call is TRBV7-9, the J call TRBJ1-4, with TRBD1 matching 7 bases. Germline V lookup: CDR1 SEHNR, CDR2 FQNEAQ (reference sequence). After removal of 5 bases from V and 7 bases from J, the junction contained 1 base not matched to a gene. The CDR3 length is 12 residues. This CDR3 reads CASSRTGEKLFF. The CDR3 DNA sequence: TGTGCCAGCAGCAGGACAGGTGAAAAACTGTTTTTT.

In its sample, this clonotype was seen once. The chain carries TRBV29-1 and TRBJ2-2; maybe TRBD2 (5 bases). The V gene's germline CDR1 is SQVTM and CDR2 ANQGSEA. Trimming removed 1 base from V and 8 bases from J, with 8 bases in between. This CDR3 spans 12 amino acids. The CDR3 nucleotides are TGCAGCGTTGAAGGCGGGTCAGGGGAGCTGTTTTTT. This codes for CSVEGGSGELFF.

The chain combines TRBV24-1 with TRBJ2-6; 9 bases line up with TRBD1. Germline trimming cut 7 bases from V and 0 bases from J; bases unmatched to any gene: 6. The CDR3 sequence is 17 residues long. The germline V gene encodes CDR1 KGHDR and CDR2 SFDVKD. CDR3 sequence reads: CATRPGQGISGANVLTF. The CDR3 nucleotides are TGTGCCACCAGGCCCGGACAGGGGATCTCTGGGGCCAACGTCCTGACTTTC.

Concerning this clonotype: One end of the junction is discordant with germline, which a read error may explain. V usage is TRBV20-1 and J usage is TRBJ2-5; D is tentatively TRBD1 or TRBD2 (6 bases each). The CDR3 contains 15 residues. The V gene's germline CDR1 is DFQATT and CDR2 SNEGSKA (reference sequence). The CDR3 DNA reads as TGCAGTGCTAGAGATGGAGGGACAAACCAAGAGACCCGGTACTTC. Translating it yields CSARDGGTNQETRYF.

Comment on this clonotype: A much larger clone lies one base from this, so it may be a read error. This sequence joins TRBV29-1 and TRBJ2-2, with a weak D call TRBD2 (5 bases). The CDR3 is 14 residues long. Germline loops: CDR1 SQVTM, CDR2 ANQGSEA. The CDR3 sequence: CSANYVGNTGEPFF. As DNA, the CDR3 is TGCAGCGCCAACTACGTGGGTAACACCGGGGAGCCGTTTTTT.

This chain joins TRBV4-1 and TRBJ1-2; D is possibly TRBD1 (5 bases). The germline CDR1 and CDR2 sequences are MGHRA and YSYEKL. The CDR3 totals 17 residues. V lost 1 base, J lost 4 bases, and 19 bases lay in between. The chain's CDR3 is CASSQAHNRLGGYGYTF. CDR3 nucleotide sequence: TGCGCCAGCAGCCAAGCCCACAACAGGTTGGGTGGCTATGGCTACACCTTC.

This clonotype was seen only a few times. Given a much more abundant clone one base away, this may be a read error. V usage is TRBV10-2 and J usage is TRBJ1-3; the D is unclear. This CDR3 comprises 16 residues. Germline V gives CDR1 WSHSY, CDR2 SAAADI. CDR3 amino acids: CACSEVGSGSGNTIYF. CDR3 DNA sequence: TGTGCCTGCAGTGAAGTGGGGTCAGGCTCTGGAAACACCATATATTTT.

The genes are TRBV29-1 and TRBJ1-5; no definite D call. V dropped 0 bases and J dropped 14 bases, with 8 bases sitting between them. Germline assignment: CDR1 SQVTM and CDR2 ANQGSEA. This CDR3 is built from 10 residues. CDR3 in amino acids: CSVEDGYEHF. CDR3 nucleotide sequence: TGCAGCGTTGAAGACGGGTACGAGCATTTT.

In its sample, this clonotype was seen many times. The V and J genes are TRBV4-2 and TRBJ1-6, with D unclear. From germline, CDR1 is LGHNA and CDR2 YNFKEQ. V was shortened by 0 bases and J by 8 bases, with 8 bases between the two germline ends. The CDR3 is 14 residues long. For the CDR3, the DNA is TGTGCCAGCAGCCAAGAGGTCCTAGATTCACCCCTCCACTTT. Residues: CASSQEVLDSPLHF.